This passage covers 20 T cell receptor beta chains from one sample sequenced in a study of blood T cell repertoires in COVID-19. TCRdb keeps only in-frame clones here, not all; method: immunoSEQ multiplex PCR. The table lists more than 130,000 clones, roughly 80% of them singletons. Source material: peripheral blood. All receptors come from a human donor in a cohort sampled during active COVID-19.

CDR3 sequence reads: CASHQGLYGELFF. The CDR3 DNA follows: TGTGCCAGCCATCAGGGGCTGTACGGGGAGCTGTTTTTT. The chain combines TRBV7-3 with TRBJ2-2, with a weak D call TRBD1 (6 bases). Per germline, CDR1 SGHTA and CDR2 FQGTGA. The CDR3 has 13 residues. V shed 8 bases and J shed 7 bases, with 14 bases lying between them.

The rearrangement joins TRBV7-2 to TRBJ2-3; 7 bases align to TRBD2. The ends lost 5 bases at V and 2 bases at J; junction bases unmatched: 7. Per the germline V gene, CDR1 is SGHTA and CDR2 is FQGNSA. The CDR3 totals 15 residues. In DNA, the CDR3 is TGTGCCAGCAGCCCCCGGGGGGACGACACAGATACGCAGTATTTT. Translation gives CASSPRGDDTDTQYF.

The chain carries TRBV7-9 and TRBJ2-1; 11 positions match TRBD2. Germline values: CDR1 SEHNR, CDR2 FQNEAQ (reference sequence). The CDR3 length is 16 residues. Germline trimming cut 5 bases from V and 3 bases from J; bases unmatched to any gene: 6. The CDR3 bases are TGTGCCAGCAGCCGACTAGCGGGGAATCGCTACAATGAGCAGTTCTTC. It translates to CASSRLAGNRYNEQFF.

This clone was counted a single time. The chain recombines TRBV3-1 (or the pseudogene TRBV3-2) with TRBJ1-6; no reliable D call. The V gene lost 0 bases and the J gene lost 7 bases, with 10 bases spanning the gap. The CDR3 is 15 residues long. Germline lookup yields CDR1 LGHDT and CDR2 YNNKEL (reference sequence). The DNA for the CDR3 is TGTGCCAGCAGCCAAGATTCAAGGAGAAATTCACCCCTCCACTTT. It specifies CASSQDSRRNSPLHF.

V and J are TRBV4-3 and TRBJ1-1; D remains ambiguous. Trimming took 0 bases from V and 6 from J, leaving 14 bases between them. CDR1 is LGHNA and CDR2 is YSLEER in the germline V gene. The CDR3 is 15 residues long. Here the CDR3 reads CASSQDPRGGSEAFF. CDR3 bases: TGCGCCAGCAGCCAAGATCCCCGGGGAGGGTCTGAAGCTTTCTTT.

V and J are TRBV6-6 and TRBJ1-5; 8 positions match TRBD1. The CDR3 is 15 amino acids. Germline V gives CDR1 MNHNY, CDR2 SVGAGI (reference sequence). V was pared by 8 bases and J by 1 base, with 7 bases of the junction left unmatched. DNA for the CDR3: TGTGCCAGCGGAAGCCAGGGGGCGAGCAATCAGCCCCAGCATTTT. Translating it yields CASGSQGASNQPQHF.

CDR3 protein: CAITEGGGTEAFF. In DNA form, the CDR3 reads TGTGCCATCACGGAAGGGGGTGGCACTGAAGCTTTCTTT. The chain joins TRBV10-3 to TRBJ1-1; D is possibly TRBD1 (6 bases). V dropped 7 bases and J dropped 4 bases, with 13 bases sitting between them. Germline V gene data show CDR1 as ENHRY and CDR2 as SYGVKD. This CDR3 has 13 residues.

J is TRBJ2-7 and V is TRBV29-1, with D possibly being TRBD1 (5 bases). The V gene's germline CDR1 is SQVTM and CDR2 ANQGSEA. Trimming took 6 bases from V and 4 from J, leaving 19 bases between them. The CDR3 loop spans 14 amino acids. CDR3 residues: CSVSSLAGSYEQYF. In DNA, the CDR3 is TGCAGCGTCTCGTCGTTGGCAGGGTCATACGAGCAGTACTTC.

The chain recombines TRBV11-2 with TRBJ1-4, with TRBD1 matching over 9 bases. The CDR3 is made up of 13 amino acids. The trim removed 3 bases at V and 7 bases at J, leaving 0 bases unmatched. Per the germline V gene, CDR1 is SGHAT and CDR2 is FQNNGV. CDR3 bases: TGTGCCAGCAGCTTGACAGGGGGTGAAAAACTGTTTTTT. Translating it yields CASSLTGGEKLFF.

V gene TRBV7-9 combines with J gene TRBJ2-7; 8 bases are a match to TRBD2. Germline assignment: CDR1 SEHNR and CDR2 FQNEAQ (reference sequence). CDR3 length equals 15 residues. Trimming took 5 bases from V and 3 from J; bases not matched to a gene: 9. The CDR3 coding sequence is TGTGCCAGCAGCGCCGGGACTAGTGGATACTACGAGCAGTACTTC. As protein: CASSAGTSGYYEQYF.

The V call is TRBV27, the J call TRBJ2-7; 7 nucleotides align to TRBD2. V was pared by 5 bases and J by 2 bases, with 9 bases of the junction left unmatched. The CDR3 sequence is 15 residues long. The germline V gene has CDR1 MNHEY and CDR2 SMNVEV (reference sequence). The DNA for the CDR3 is TGTGCCAGCAGTCCGTGGGGGGGTCCCACCTACGAGCAGTACTTC. Translation: CASSPWGGPTYEQYF.

The chain couples TRBV5-6 to TRBJ2-7; D may be TRBD2 (6 bases). V was shortened by 0 bases and J by 2 bases, with 18 bases between the two germline ends. Germline V gives CDR1 SGHDT, CDR2 YYEEEE. CDR3 size: 17 residues. CDR3 sequence reads: CASSLVQGGVPTYEQYF. CDR3 coding DNA: TGTGCCAGCAGCTTGGTTCAGGGCGGGGTCCCCACCTACGAGCAGTACTTC.

This clone showed up just once. This sequence joins TRBV5-1 and TRBJ2-4; a weak D match, TRBD1 (5 bases). Germline CDR1 reads SGHRS; CDR2 reads YFSETQ. This CDR3 comprises 14 residues. V lost 0 bases to trimming and J lost 2 bases, with 6 bases between them. CDR3 loop: CASSLAGTKNIQYF. Here the CDR3 DNA reads TGCGCCAGCAGCTTGGCAGGGACCAAAAACATTCAGTACTTC.

The J gene is TRBJ2-3, the V gene TRBV9; TRBD2 aligns across 12 bases. The CDR3 loop spans 16 amino acids. The V and J ends lost 4 bases and 1 base, in that order; junction bases with no gene match: 4. Per the germline V gene, CDR1 is SGDLS and CDR2 is YYNGEE. The CDR3 DNA reads TGTGCCAGCAGCTCGCGACTAGCGGGGGGCACAGATACGCAGTATTTT. Translating gives CASSSRLAGGTDTQYF.

DNA for the CDR3: TGTGCCAGCAGCTTACTGGGAGACGTTTCCTACGAGCAGTACTTC. It yields the protein CASSLLGDVSYEQYF. The chain uses TRBV11-1 and TRBJ2-7; D possibly corresponds to TRBD2 (5 bases). There are 15 residues in the CDR3. The V end lost 2 bases, the J end lost 1 base, and 12 bases lay between the germline ends. From germline, CDR1 is SGHAT and CDR2 FQDESV (reference sequence).

This chain links TRBV2 with TRBJ2-2; maybe TRBD2 (6 bases). Germline V gene data show CDR1 as SNHLY and CDR2 as FYNNEI. Trimming took off 3 bases at V and 0 bases at J, with 11 bases between the two ends. The CDR3 consists of 16 residues. The CDR3 here is CASSDGRWSNTGELFF. Written as DNA, the CDR3 is TGTGCCAGCAGTGACGGGAGATGGTCGAACACCGGGGAGCTGTTTTTT.

The rearrangement uses TRBV5-1 and TRBJ1-1, with 7 bases matching TRBD1. The CDR3 is 14 amino acids. V was clipped by 4 bases and J by 8 bases; unmatched bases: 11. CDR1 SGHRS and CDR2 YFSETQ come from the germline V gene. The CDR3 sequence: CASSPRGGAREAFF. CDR3 in DNA: TGCGCCAGCAGCCCGCGAGGGGGCGCTCGGGAAGCTTTCTTT. The whole variable domain, remainder taken from reference TRBV5-1 and TRBJ1-1, is KAGVTQTPRYLIKTRGQQVTLSCSPISGHRSVSWYQQTPGQGLQFLFEYFSETQRNKGNFPGRFSGRQFSNSRSEMNVSTLELGDSALYLCASSPRGGAREAFFGQGTRLTVV.

J is TRBJ2-7 and V is TRBV11-1; 13 nucleotides line up with TRBD2. This CDR3 is built from 14 residues. Germline CDR1 SGHAT, CDR2 FQDESV (reference sequence). Losses at the gene ends were 5 bases for V and 6 bases for J; bases not matched to a gene: 4. The chain's CDR3 is CASSKLAGGREQYF. CDR3 coding DNA: TGTGCCAGCAGCAAACTAGCGGGGGGGCGCGAGCAGTACTTC.

This chain connects TRBV7-8 to TRBJ1-1; TRBD1 is a possible D gene (6 bases). V dropped 4 bases and J dropped 1 base, with 16 bases sitting between them. In germline, CDR1 is SGHVS, CDR2 FQNEAQ. This CDR3 region has 16 residues. The CDR3 region has the DNA TGTGCCAGCAGCTACTATGGGGGGGCAAGGAACACTGAAGCTTTCTTT. Protein sequence: CASSYYGGARNTEAFF.

This clone appeared a single time. The chain joins TRBV20-1 to TRBJ2-2; 7 nucleotides match TRBD1. V dropped 3 bases and J dropped 4; count of bases not matched to a gene: 11. From germline, CDR1 is DFQATT and CDR2 SNEGSKA (reference sequence). The CDR3 is 16 residues long. The CDR3 reads CSASLPRQGGTGELFF. The DNA of the CDR3 is TGCAGTGCTAGTTTACCTCGACAGGGCGGCACCGGGGAGCTGTTTTTT.